This T cell receptor beta chain came from a study of blood T cell repertoires in COVID-19. The germline CDR1 and CDR2 sequences are SGHVS and FQNEAQ. V was pared by 1 base and J by 0 bases, with 16 bases between. CDR3 length equals 19 residues. Profiling relied on immunoSEQ multiplex PCR, and the TCRdb table lists in-frame clones only, not all of them. Here the sample spans 250,000 or so clones, over 75% being singletons. The TCR was taken from a woman in her forties who had been exposed to COVID-19. The chain combines TRBV7-8 with TRBJ1-6; D possibly corresponds to TRBD1 (6 bases). Sequencing was done on a sample of PBMCs or T cells enriched from blood (not recorded which). CDR3 protein: CASSLEDSYRSSYNSPLHF. CDR3 DNA sequence: TGTGCCAGCAGCTTAGAGGACAGCTACAGGAGCTCCTATAATTCACCCCTCCACTTT.